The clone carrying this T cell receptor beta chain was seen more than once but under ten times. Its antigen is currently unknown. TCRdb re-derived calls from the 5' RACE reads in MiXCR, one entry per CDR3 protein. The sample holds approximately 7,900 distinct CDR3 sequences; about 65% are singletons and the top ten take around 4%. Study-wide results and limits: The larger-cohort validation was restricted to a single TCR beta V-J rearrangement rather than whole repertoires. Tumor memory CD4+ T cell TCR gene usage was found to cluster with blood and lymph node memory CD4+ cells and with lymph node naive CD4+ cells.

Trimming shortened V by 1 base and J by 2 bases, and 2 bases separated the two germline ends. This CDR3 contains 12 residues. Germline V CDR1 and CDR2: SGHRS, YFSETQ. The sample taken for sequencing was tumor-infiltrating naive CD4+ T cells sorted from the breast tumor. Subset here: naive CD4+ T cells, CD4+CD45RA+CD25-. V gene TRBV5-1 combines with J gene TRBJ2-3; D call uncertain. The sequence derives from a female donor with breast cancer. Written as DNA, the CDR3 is TGCGCCAGCAGCTTGAACACAGATACGCAGTATTTT. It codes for CASSLNTDTQYF.